Below are 9 T cell receptor beta chains sequenced from a single sample in a study of T cells in Graves' hyperthyroidism and ophthalmopathy (dated by TCRdb to 2018 to 2020). Library construction relied on multiplex PCR. TCRdb names Illumina HiSeq 2000 as the instrument used. TCR beta CDR3 regions were amplified from RNA transcripts. A first-round RT-PCR of the TCR CDR3 used the HTBI primer set with the Qiagen OneStep RT-PCR kit. TCRdb applied fastp at Q25 and MiXCR to the public reads, then kept only in-frame beta chains. Rows merge per CDR3 protein into single entries with the most common DNA and genes. The table for this sample lists about 580,000 distinct CDR3 sequences; about 45% of them were counted only once. The top ten hold about 8.3% of the sample. Material for sequencing was peripheral blood or thyroid tissue (not recorded which). The receptors were gathered from a woman aged 18-29 years with Graves' hyperthyroidism.

The V gene is TRBV7-7, the J gene TRBJ2-2, with D perhaps TRBD1 (6 bases). Germline values: CDR1 SSHAT, CDR2 FNYEAQ (reference sequence). CDR3 length: 19 amino acids. Trimming cost V 2 bases and J 3 bases, with 22 bases left between them. The CDR3 DNA follows: TGTGCCAGCAGCTTATTTATTGGGCAGGGGCAGGCAGACACCGGGGAGCTGTTTTTT. The encoded protein is CASSLFIGQGQADTGELFF.

This clonotype was seen at least ten times. The rearrangement joins TRBV9 to TRBJ2-5, with D hard to call. V was cut by 1 base and J by 1 base, with 5 bases left in between. The CDR3 extends over 13 amino acids. In germline, CDR1 is SGDLS, CDR2 YYNGEE. The chain's CDR3 is CASSVIPQETQYF. CDR3 nucleotide sequence: TGTGCCAGCAGCGTAATTCCCCAAGAGACCCAGTACTTC. Combining the CDR3 with reference TRBV9 and TRBJ2-5 gives the whole variable domain DSGVTQTPKHLITATGQRVTLRCSPRSGDLSVYWYQQSLDQGLQFLIQYYNGEERAKGNILERFSAQQFPDLHSELNLSSLELGDSALYFCASSVIPQETQYFGPGTRLLVL.

The genes are TRBV7-9 and TRBJ2-7, with D possibly matching TRBD2 (7 bases). The CDR3 length is 16 residues. V lost 1 base and J 7 bases, leaving 20 bases between the germline ends. The germline CDR1 and CDR2 sequences are SEHNR and FQNEAQ (reference sequence). The CDR3 sequence: CASSLEGGELDVEQYF. CDR3 sequence (DNA): TGTGCCAGCAGCTTAGAGGGGGGGGAGCTAGACGTTGAGCAGTACTTC.

This clonotype was seen at least ten times. J is TRBJ2-7 and V is TRBV20-1, with D possibly being TRBD2 (6 bases). In germline, CDR1 is DFQATT, CDR2 SNEGSKA (reference sequence). V was trimmed by 6 bases and J by 3 bases, leaving 21 bases between them. The CDR3 covers 15 residues. DNA of the CDR3: TGCAGTGCGGGTCCTGGGCGGGGTCGGGACTACGAGCAGTACTTC. Amino acids: CSAGPGRGRDYEQYF.

For this clonotype: Likely a read error: the CDR3 ends without its conserved phenylalanine or tryptophan. The DNA is left out, because the CDR3 cannot be placed on it with certainty; the CDR3 is given as TCRdb lists it. The chain links TRBV10-3 to TRBJ1-6; the table's D call of TRBD1 was not tested on the DNA. CDR1 is ENHRY and CDR2 is SYGVKD in the germline V gene. The CDR3 is 11 residues long, ends included. This chain's CDR3 is CAIKADPGRHS.

Many counts were recorded for this clonotype. The chain is built from TRBV6-1 and TRBJ2-2, with 7 positions matching TRBD1. Trimming removed 7 bases from V and 4 bases from J; junction bases left unmatched: 6. This CDR3 comprises 14 residues. The germline gives CDR1 MNHNS, CDR2 SASEGT. The CDR3 loop is CASNRDRFTGELFF. The DNA of the CDR3 is TGTGCCAGCAATCGGGACAGATTCACCGGGGAGCTGTTTTTT.

Written as DNA, the CDR3 is TGTGCCAGCGGAACAGGACACTACGAGCAGTACTTC. Its translation is CASGTGHYEQYF. V usage is TRBV7-2 and J usage is TRBJ2-7; maybe TRBD1 (5 bases). This CDR3 region has 12 residues. V shed 8 bases and J shed 3 bases, with 11 bases lying between them. Per the germline V gene, CDR1 is SGHTA and CDR2 is FQGNSA.

The gene calls are TRBV5-1 and TRBJ2-3; D call uncertain. The CDR3 covers 15 residues. V lost 0 bases and J lost 3, with 11 bases in between. Germline CDR1 is SGHRS and CDR2 is YFSETQ. CDR3 loop: CASSLGVTTTDTQYF. DNA for the CDR3: TGCGCCAGCAGCTTGGGTGTGACCACGACAGATACGCAGTATTTT.

The sample holds many counts of this clonotype. This chain uses TRBV11-3 with TRBJ2-7; 7 bases agree with TRBD2. Losses at the gene ends were 5 bases for V and 3 bases for J; bases not matched to a gene: 7. The germline V gene has CDR1 SGHNT and CDR2 YENEEA. The CDR3 totals 14 residues. CDR3: CASSPGGGDYEQYF. The CDR3 nucleotides are TGTGCCAGCAGCCCCGGCGGGGGAGACTACGAGCAGTACTTC.